This T cell receptor beta chain was observed in a study of cytomegalovirus exposure and HLA in healthy donors. PCR primers comprised 60 Vbeta and 13 Jbeta primers. The table came from immunoSEQ multiplex PCR; TCRdb's copy has only in-frame clones and leaves some out. The sample lists 120,000 or so clones; about three quarters were seen once. The sequencing sample was made of PBMCs. The source is a man aged 30-40 years in good health and CMV-seronegative.

The CDR3 is CASSLGQGNYEQYF. Here the CDR3 DNA reads TGCGCCAGCAGCTTGGGACAGGGTAATTACGAGCAGTACTTC. The chain joins TRBV5-1 to TRBJ2-7; TRBD1 agrees at 7 bases. CDR3 size: 14 residues. Per germline, CDR1 SGHRS and CDR2 YFSETQ. J lost 4 bases, V lost 0 bases, and 4 bases had no gene match. The whole variable domain, filled in from reference TRBV5-1 and TRBJ2-7, reads KAGVTQTPRYLIKTRGQQVTLSCSPISGHRSVSWYQQTPGQGLQFLFEYFSETQRNKGNFPGRFSGRQFSNSRSEMNVSTLELGDSALYLCASSLGQGNYEQYFGPGTRLTVT.